The present entry profiles one TCR beta chain with its context. This record comes from a study of blood T cell repertoires in COVID-19. On the study more broadly: Italy, Spain and the United States were the sources of the convalescent and acute COVID-19 samples. Sources were T cells, B-cell-depleted T cells, or PBMCs; the material itself was cDNA or gDNA.

Authors' data handling: For nucleated cells, counts were estimated from reference gene primer amplification. Assay used: immunoSEQ multiplex PCR; TCRdb lists only in-frame clones, some missing. V and J calls and clone size are those listed in that table; D and trimming were worked out from the DNA. The sample shows under 75,000 clones, about 86% of them seen only once. Trimming cost V 0 bases and J 0 bases, with 8 bases left between them. The CDR3 spans 15 residues. Germline values: CDR1 SGHRS, CDR2 YFSETQ. The material sequenced was peripheral blood. The gene calls are TRBV5-1 and TRBJ2-3; D gene uncertain. This receptor was obtained from a woman of 80 years or more with active COVID-19. The CDR3 bases are TGCGCCAGCAGCTTGGTCCCAACTAGCACAGATACGCAGTATTTT. It translates to CASSLVPTSTDTQYF.